The next 25 T cell receptor beta chains were all read from a single sample in a study of EBV T-cell therapy then PD-1 blockade in nasopharyngeal carcinoma. Produced via immunoSEQ multiplex PCR; TCRdb's table is partial and in-frame only. The sample lists 15,000 to 20,000 clones, around four fifths occurring once. No antigen has been assigned to these receptors. The treatment: AdE1-LMPpoly-expanded autologous EBV-specific T-cell therapy followed by anti-PD-1 nivolumab. Source: CD8+ T cells from blood, taken at day 0 from a patient whose treatment included autologous EBV-specific T cells and nivolumab. These TCRs come from a man aged 35 to 55 with nasopharyngeal carcinoma.

This clone was seen a single time. The chain recombines TRBV25-1 with TRBJ1-1; 7 bases are shared with TRBD1. CDR1 MGHDK and CDR2 SYGVNS come from the germline V gene. V lost 4 bases, J lost 5 bases, and 10 bases stayed unmatched. This CDR3 is built from 15 residues. CDR3 protein: CASSAFTTGLTEAFF. The DNA of the CDR3 is TGTGCCAGCAGTGCGTTCACGACAGGGTTAACTGAAGCTTTCTTT. Filled out from reference TRBV25-1 and TRBJ1-1, the complete variable domain reads EADIYQTPRYLVIGTGKKITLECSQTMGHDKMYWYQQDPGMELHLIHYSYGVNSTEKGDLSSESTVSRIRTEHFPLTLESARPSHTSQYLCASSAFTTGLTEAFFGQGTRLTVV.

The chain joins TRBV6-5 to TRBJ1-5; tentatively, D is TRBD1 (5 bases). Germline CDR1 reads MNHEY; CDR2 reads SVGAGI. Trimming took 6 bases from V and 7 from J, leaving 19 bases between them. CDR3 size: 15 residues. The CDR3 here is CASSALPGGSQPQHF. The CDR3 DNA follows: TGTGCCAGCAGCGCGTTACCCGGGGGAAGCCAGCCCCAGCATTTT.

The chain employs TRBV9 and TRBJ2-2; 9 nucleotides align to TRBD1. Germline CDR1 reads SGDLS; CDR2 reads YYNGEE. Losses at the gene ends were 4 bases for V and 4 bases for J; bases not matched to a gene: 8. This CDR3 region has 16 residues. In nucleotides, the CDR3 is TGTGCCAGCAGCCGACAGGGGGAAGTGAGCACCGGGGAGCTGTTTTTT. As protein: CASSRQGEVSTGELFF.

The chain recombines TRBV7-9 with TRBJ1-5; possibly TRBD1 for D (5 bases). CDR3 length: 14 amino acids. CDR1 and CDR2 (germline): SEHNR, FQNEAQ (reference sequence). V lost 4 bases and J 7 bases, leaving 14 bases between the germline ends. CDR3 amino acids: CASSSGGTRQPQHF. CDR3 DNA: TGTGCCAGCAGCTCAGGAGGGACTAGGCAGCCCCAGCATTTT.

V is TRBV27 and J is TRBJ1-2; D not certain. CDR3 length: 12 amino acids. Germline CDR1 MNHEY, CDR2 SMNVEV (reference sequence). Deletions cut 5 bases from V and 7 bases from J, with 11 bases between. CDR3 DNA: TGTGCCAGCAGTACCGGTGGCGCTGGCTACACCTTC. Translation: CASSTGGAGYTF.

The chain combines TRBV27 with TRBJ2-7; tentative D call: TRBD2 (5 bases). This CDR3 spans 15 amino acids. Germline V gives CDR1 MNHEY, CDR2 SMNVEV (reference sequence). The V and J ends lost 6 bases and 3 bases respectively, with 18 bases between them. The CDR3: CASSPASGSYYEQYF. For the CDR3, the DNA is TGTGCCAGCAGCCCCGCAAGCGGCTCGTACTACGAGCAGTACTTC.

This chain uses TRBV6-2 or TRBV6-3 with TRBJ1-5; TRBD1 is a possible D gene (6 bases). This CDR3 is built from 15 residues. V dropped 3 bases and J dropped 4 bases, with 13 bases sitting between them. Per germline, CDR1 MNHEY and CDR2 SVGEGT. CDR3 amino acids: CASSYPNRDNQPQHF. The DNA of the CDR3 is TGTGCCAGCAGTTATCCGAACAGGGATAATCAGCCCCAGCATTTT.

The chain links TRBV7-9 to TRBJ2-3, with 10 bases that match TRBD1. The length of the CDR3 is 16 residues. V was pared by 5 bases and J by 4 bases, with 9 bases of the junction left unmatched. In germline, CDR1 is SEHNR, CDR2 FQNEAQ (reference sequence). The CDR3 sequence is CASSTTRDRGPDTQYF. CDR3 in DNA: TGTGCCAGCAGCACAACCCGGGACAGGGGCCCAGATACGCAGTATTTT. Full variable domain (rest looked up from reference TRBV7-9 and TRBJ2-3): DTGVSQNPRHKITKRGQNVTFRCDPISEHNRLYWYRQTLGQGPEFLTYFQNEAQLEKSRLLSDRFSAERPKGSFSTLEIQRTEQGDSAMYLCASSTTRDRGPDTQYFGPGTRLTVL.

The V call is TRBV5-4, the J call TRBJ2-5; TRBD1 agrees at 9 bases. The CDR3 runs 15 residues. The V segment lost 4 bases and the J segment 4 bases; nucleotides outside the gene matches: 8. The germline V gene has CDR1 SGHNT and CDR2 YYREEE (reference sequence). The CDR3 reads CASSMRTGEGETQYF. The CDR3 nucleotides read TGTGCCAGCAGCATGCGGACAGGGGAAGGAGAGACCCAGTACTTC.

The rearrangement uses TRBV6-2 or TRBV6-3 and TRBJ1-5, with D hard to call. V was pared by 5 bases and J by 3 bases, with 14 bases between. This CDR3 is 15 amino acids long. CDR1 is MNHEY and CDR2 is SVGEGT in the germline V gene. The CDR3 DNA is TGTGCCAGCAGTCACGAACCGGCCTTCAATCAGCCCCAGCATTTT. Amino acids: CASSHEPAFNQPQHF.

The rearrangement uses TRBV4-3 and TRBJ2-5, with TRBD2 as a possible D gene (7 bases). This CDR3 is built from 15 residues. Trimming stripped 0 bases from V and 5 bases from J, with 13 bases between. Germline V gives CDR1 LGHNA, CDR2 YSLEER. CDR3 sequence: CASSQDGGAWETQYF. CDR3 nucleotides: TGCGCCAGCAGCCAAGATGGGGGGGCTTGGGAGACCCAGTACTTC.

The chain links TRBV19 to TRBJ1-2; 7 positions agree with TRBD1. The length of the CDR3 is 13 residues. The V gene end was trimmed by 6 bases and the J gene end by 4 bases; junction bases not matched to a gene: 5. Per germline, CDR1 LNHDA and CDR2 SQIVND (reference sequence). Here the CDR3 reads CASRDRTFYGYTF. The CDR3 bases are TGTGCCAGTAGGGACAGGACCTTCTATGGCTACACCTTC.

The sample holds a few counts of this clone. V gene TRBV19 combines with J gene TRBJ2-7; 7 nucleotides match TRBD1. CDR1 is LNHDA, CDR2 SQIVND, per germline (reference sequence). Trimming removed 5 bases from V and 0 bases from J; junction bases left unmatched: 10. There are 16 residues in the CDR3. DNA for the CDR3: TGTGCCAGTAGTGAAGAGACAGGGCCCTTCTCCTACGAGCAGTACTTC. It yields the protein CASSEETGPFSYEQYF.

This chain joins TRBV4-2 and TRBJ1-2; 7 nucleotides agree with TRBD1. The J segment lost 4 bases and the V segment lost 1 base, leaving 12 bases of the junction unmatched. The CDR3 sequence is 17 residues long. CDR1 is LGHNA, CDR2 YNFKEQ, per germline. The CDR3 bases are TGTGCCAGCAGCCAAGGAAGTGTGACAGGGCTCTTCTATGGCTACACCTTC. Encoded protein: CASSQGSVTGLFYGYTF.

The chain employs TRBV5-4 and TRBJ1-2; D not resolved. Germline V gene lookup returns CDR1 SGHNT and CDR2 YYREEE (reference sequence). This CDR3 has 16 amino acids. V lost 4 bases to trimming and J lost 0 bases, with 16 bases between them. The CDR3 sequence: CASSPGRALTNYGYTF. The CDR3 DNA follows: TGTGCCAGCAGCCCCGGGAGGGCGCTAACTAACTATGGCTACACCTTC.

This sequence joins TRBV6-5 and TRBJ1-2; D is undetermined. The CDR3 extends over 14 amino acids. The V gene's germline CDR1 is MNHEY and CDR2 SVGAGI. V lost 6 bases to trimming and J lost 3 bases, with 14 bases between them. CDR3 bases: TGTGCCAGCAGAAACAAGCCACCATACTATGGCTACACCTTC. This gives the protein CASRNKPPYYGYTF.

The V gene is TRBV30, the J gene TRBJ1-2; TRBD1 aligns across 8 bases. Trimming at V came to 4 bases and at J to 7 bases, leaving 5 bases not matched to a gene. The length of the CDR3 is 12 residues. Germline V gene data show CDR1 as GTSNPN and CDR2 as SVGIG (reference sequence). CDR3 DNA sequence: TGTGCCTGGACCGGAGACAGGGGTGGCTACACCTTC. Amino acids: CAWTGDRGGYTF.

For the CDR3, the DNA is TGTGCCAGCAGTATGAGGACAGGAGATGGCTACACCTTC. It translates to CASSMRTGDGYTF. This chain links TRBV12-3 or TRBV12-4 with TRBJ1-2; 7 nucleotides match TRBD1. The CDR3 length is 13 residues. V lost 5 bases to trimming and J lost 6 bases; unmatched junction nucleotides: 6.

V and J are TRBV7-2 and TRBJ2-1; D not resolved. CDR3 length: 16 residues. Trimming left V 7 bases short and J 6 bases short, with 22 bases between. CDR1 is SGHTA and CDR2 is FQGNSA in the germline V gene. As DNA, the CDR3 is TGTGCCAGCACTTCAAGGGCTATTGAAGGAGTCAATGAGCAGTTCTTC. As protein: CASTSRAIEGVNEQFF.

This chain uses TRBV18 with TRBJ1-5; a possible D gene is TRBD1 (6 bases). CDR1 is KGHSH and CDR2 is LQKENI in the germline V gene. CDR3 length equals 14 residues. V shed 5 bases and J shed 1 base, with 9 bases lying between them. In DNA, the CDR3 is TGTGCCAGCTCAGGGGACAACAGCAATCAGCCCCAGCATTTT. It specifies CASSGDNSNQPQHF.

In DNA, the CDR3 is TGCAGCGCCTCGATAGTCTACGAGCAGTACTTC. Protein: CSASIVYEQYF. The chain combines TRBV29-1 with TRBJ2-7; D not resolved. This CDR3 is 11 amino acids long. V was shortened by 7 bases and J by 3 bases, with 10 bases between the two germline ends. Germline CDR1 is SQVTM and CDR2 is ANQGSEA.

The chain combines TRBV6-5 with TRBJ1-1, with D tentatively TRBD1 (6 bases). The CDR3 has 15 amino acids. CDR1 MNHEY and CDR2 SVGAGI come from the germline V gene. V lost 6 bases, J lost 7 bases, and 21 bases lay in between. In DNA, the CDR3 is TGTGCCAGCAGCCTCTTCACGGACAGCCTGCATGAAGCTTTCTTT. Protein: CASSLFTDSLHEAFF.

This clone was found a few times. The chain recombines TRBV6-4 with TRBJ2-3; 11 bases fit TRBD2. This CDR3 has 15 amino acids. V shed 6 bases and J 1 base; nucleotides not matched to a gene: 3. Germline CDR1 is MRHNA and CDR2 is SNTAGT. The CDR3 region has the DNA TGTGCCAGCAGCCAGACTAGCGGGGGCACAGATACGCAGTATTTT. It specifies CASSQTSGGTDTQYF.

The chain links TRBV7-8 to TRBJ2-1, with 7 bases matching TRBD1. V trimming: 5 bases; J trimming: 1 base; junction bases outside the gene matches: 5. This CDR3 has 15 amino acids. Germline V lookup: CDR1 SGHVS, CDR2 FQNEAQ. The CDR3 region is CASSGDSKSYNEQFF. The CDR3 DNA reads TGTGCCAGCAGCGGGGACAGCAAATCCTACAATGAGCAGTTCTTC.

This chain uses TRBV27 with TRBJ1-5, with 7 bases identical to TRBD1. This CDR3 comprises 15 residues. CDR1 is MNHEY, CDR2 SMNVEV, per germline (reference sequence). The trim removed 5 bases at V and 0 bases at J, leaving 4 bases unmatched. The chain's CDR3 is CASSVGTDSNQPQHF. CDR3 bases: TGTGCCAGCAGTGTCGGGACAGATAGCAATCAGCCCCAGCATTTT.